This T cell receptor (beta chain) originates from a study of T cells expressing NK-cell markers. Study outcomes and limitations: Researchers report these clonotypes also headed the CD3+CD56-NKG2C+ fraction in a handful of donors.

Looked up from germline, CDR1 is MNHEY and CDR2 is SVGEGT. This CDR3 contains 14 residues. For this clonotype: Antigen: not known.

TCRdb reprocessed the 5' RACE reads and reports one entry per CDR3 protein, with no DNA. In total, the table holds about 260,000 distinct CDR3 sequences. Material for sequencing was blood T cells: a sorted CD56 or NKG2C T cell subset, CD4+ or CD8+ T cells, or bulk PBMC T cells (not recorded which). The chain recombines TRBV6-2 or TRBV6-3 with TRBJ2-7. The sequence was obtained from a young man in good health. The CDR3 loop reads CATTHRQGPYEQYF.